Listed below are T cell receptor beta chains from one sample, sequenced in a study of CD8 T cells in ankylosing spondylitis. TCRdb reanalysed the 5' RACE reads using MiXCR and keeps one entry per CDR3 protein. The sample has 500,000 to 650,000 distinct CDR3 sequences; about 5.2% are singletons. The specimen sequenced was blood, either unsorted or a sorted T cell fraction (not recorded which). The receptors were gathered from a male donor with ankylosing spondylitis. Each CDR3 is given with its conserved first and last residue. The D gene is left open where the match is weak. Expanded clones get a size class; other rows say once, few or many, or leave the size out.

CDR3aa: CCANQWRQRGISYNEQFF; CDR3nt: TGCTGTGCTAACCAGTGGCGGCAGCGGGGGATTTCCTACAATGAGCAGTTCTTC; d_gene: TRBD2; j_gene: TRBJ2-1; v_gene: TRBV20-1; abundance: NA
CDR3aa: CASSLGGDEQFF; CDR3nt: TGTGCCAGCAGCTTAGGTGGTGATGAGCAGTTCTTC; d_gene: NA; j_gene: TRBJ2-1; v_gene: TRBV27; abundance: many
CDR3aa: CASSLGLRGVSEQFF; CDR3nt: TGTGCCAGCAGCTTAGGACTGAGGGGGGTGAGTGAGCAGTTCTTC; d_gene: NA; j_gene: TRBJ2-1; v_gene: TRBV28; abundance: many
CDR3aa: CASSLAELAGGLNGELFF; CDR3nt: TGTGCCAGCAGCTTAGCGGAACTAGCGGGGGGGCTGAACGGGGAGCTGTTTTTT; d_gene: TRBD2; j_gene: TRBJ2-2; v_gene: TRBV7-8; abundance: few
CDR3aa: CASSQLRTSSGNTIYF; CDR3nt: TGTGCCAGCAGCCAATTGAGGACAAGCTCTGGAAACACCATATATTTT; d_gene: NA; j_gene: TRBJ1-3; v_gene: TRBV14; abundance: NA
CDR3aa: CASSLFPRDSYEQYF; CDR3nt: TGTGCCAGCAGCTTATTTCCTCGCGACTCCTACGAGCAGTACTTC; d_gene: NA; j_gene: TRBJ2-7; v_gene: TRBV7-9; abundance: many
CDR3aa: CSAAPSNQPQHF; CDR3nt: TGCAGTGCTGCACCTAGCAATCAGCCCCAGCATTTT; d_gene: NA; j_gene: TRBJ1-5; v_gene: TRBV20-1; abundance: many
CDR3aa: CASSWGLRGYEQYF; CDR3nt: TGTGCCAGCAGCTGGGGTCTCCGGGGTTACGAGCAGTACTTC; d_gene: NA; j_gene: TRBJ2-7; v_gene: TRBV5-6; abundance: NA
CDR3aa: CASSLRIVSTDTQYF; CDR3nt: TGTGCCAGCAGTCTCCGGATAGTATCTACAGATACGCAGTATTTT; d_gene: NA; j_gene: TRBJ2-3; v_gene: TRBV27; abundance: many
CDR3aa: CAISGLNTEAFF; CDR3nt: TGTGCCATCAGTGGTCTTAACACTGAAGCTTTCTTT; d_gene: NA; j_gene: TRBJ1-1; v_gene: TRBV10-3; abundance: many
CDR3aa: CAMRQLLNTEAFF; CDR3nt: TGTGCCATGAGACAGCTCTTGAACACTGAAGCTTTCTTT; d_gene: NA; j_gene: TRBJ1-1; v_gene: TRBV10-3; abundance: many
CDR3aa: CASSLGTGRAQPQHF; CDR3nt: TGTGCCAGCAGCCTAGGTACAGGGCGAGCTCAGCCCCAGCATTTT; d_gene: NA; j_gene: TRBJ1-5; v_gene: TRBV7-9; abundance: many
CDR3aa: CASSQAGGDQYF; CDR3nt: TGCGCCAGCAGCCAAGCCGGGGGAGACCAGTACTTC; d_gene: NA; j_gene: TRBJ2-5; v_gene: TRBV4-1; abundance: many
CDR3aa: CASSLGNGAGANVLTF; CDR3nt: TGCGCCAGCAGCTTGGGCAATGGGGCTGGGGCCAACGTCCTGACTTTC; d_gene: NA; j_gene: TRBJ2-6; v_gene: TRBV5-1; abundance: NA
CDR3aa: CASSPGSLETQYF; CDR3nt: TGTGCCAGCAGCCCGGGAAGCCTAGAGACCCAGTACTTC; d_gene: NA; j_gene: TRBJ2-5; v_gene: TRBV5-6; abundance: NA
CDR3aa: CASSPGTGRFGAFNEQFF; CDR3nt: TGCGCCAGCAGCCCCGGGACAGGGAGATTCGGGGCATTCAATGAGCAGTTCTTC; d_gene: TRBD1; j_gene: TRBJ2-1; v_gene: TRBV4-3; abundance: many
CDR3aa: CASTSRPGLHEQYF; CDR3nt: TGTGCCAGCACTTCCCGTCCGGGACTGCACGAGCAGTACTTC; d_gene: NA; j_gene: TRBJ2-7; v_gene: TRBV7-2; abundance: many
CDR3aa: CASSLGAAGELFF; CDR3nt: TGTGCCAGCAGTCTAGGGGCCGCCGGGGAGCTGTTTTTT; d_gene: NA; j_gene: TRBJ2-2; v_gene: TRBV6-2/TRBV6-3; abundance: many
CDR3aa: CASSYSGGASYNEQFF; CDR3nt: TGTGCCAGCAGTTACTCGGGCGGGGCCTCCTACAATGAGCAGTTCTTC; d_gene: NA; j_gene: TRBJ2-1; v_gene: TRBV6-5; abundance: many
CDR3aa: CSAFGKGSSGNTIYF; CDR3nt: TGCAGTGCCTTCGGTAAAGGTTCCTCTGGAAACACCATATATTTT; d_gene: NA; j_gene: TRBJ1-3; v_gene: TRBV20-1; abundance: many
CDR3aa: CASSFVAGAFSGANVLTF; CDR3nt: TGTGCCAGCAGTTTTGTTGCAGGAGCCTTCTCTGGGGCCAACGTCCTGACTTTC; d_gene: NA; j_gene: TRBJ2-6; v_gene: TRBV27; abundance: many
CDR3aa: CAWSVRGGLSPLHF; CDR3nt: TGTGCCTGGAGTGTCAGAGGGGGTCTCTCACCCCTCCACTTT; d_gene: NA; j_gene: TRBJ1-6; v_gene: TRBV30; abundance: many
CDR3aa: CASSLTGANTEAFF; CDR3nt: TGCGCCAGCAGCTTGACGGGGGCGAACACTGAAGCTTTCTTT; d_gene: NA; j_gene: TRBJ1-1; v_gene: TRBV5-1; abundance: many
CDR3aa: CASSFRGLYTGELFF; CDR3nt: TGTGCCAGCAGCTTTAGGGGGTTGTACACCGGGGAGCTGTTTTTT; d_gene: NA; j_gene: TRBJ2-2; v_gene: TRBV7-2; abundance: many
CDR3aa: CASSRTSTIDEQYF; CDR3nt: TGTGCCAGCAGCCGAACTAGCACTATCGACGAGCAGTACTTC; d_gene: NA; j_gene: TRBJ2-7; v_gene: TRBV7-2; abundance: many
CDR3aa: CASSLGGVPDTQYF; CDR3nt: TGTGCCAGCAGCTTAGGGGGAGTTCCAGATACGCAGTATTTT; d_gene: NA; j_gene: TRBJ2-3; v_gene: TRBV7-6; abundance: NA
CDR3aa: CATSSGGLGEQFF; CDR3nt: TGTGCCACCAGTTCGGGAGGGCTGGGTGAGCAGTTCTTC; d_gene: TRBD2; j_gene: TRBJ2-1; v_gene: TRBV24-1; abundance: many
CDR3aa: CASSLPSGMNTEAFF; CDR3nt: TGTGCCAGCAGTCTCCCGTCGGGTATGAACACTGAAGCTTTCTTT; d_gene: NA; j_gene: TRBJ1-1; v_gene: TRBV28; abundance: many
CDR3aa: CASSLGGWRGQFF; CDR3nt: TGTGCCAGCAGCCTAGGGGGGTGGCGGGGTCAGTTCTTC; d_gene: NA; j_gene: TRBJ2-1; v_gene: TRBV7-2; abundance: few
CDR3aa: CASSRLQKNTEAFF; CDR3nt: TGTGCCAGCAGTCGACTACAGAAGAACACTGAAGCTTTCTTT; d_gene: NA; j_gene: TRBJ1-1; v_gene: TRBV12-3/TRBV12-4; abundance: many
CDR3aa: CASNRQGQGYEQYF; CDR3nt: TGCGCCAGCAACCGACAGGGGCAGGGCTACGAGCAGTACTTC; d_gene: TRBD1; j_gene: TRBJ2-7; v_gene: TRBV5-1; abundance: many
CDR3aa: CASSPRTGNSGANVLTF; CDR3nt: TGTGCCAGCTCTCCGAGGACAGGGAACTCTGGGGCCAACGTCCTGACTTTC; d_gene: TRBD1; j_gene: TRBJ2-6; v_gene: TRBV18; abundance: many
CDR3aa: CARGTRLTDTQYF; CDR3nt: TGTGCCAGGGGCACAAGACTCACAGATACGCAGTATTTT; d_gene: NA; j_gene: TRBJ2-3; v_gene: TRBV4-2; abundance: NA